This T cell receptor beta chain was documented in a study of control samples from healthy donors and cancer patients. Profiling relied on immunoSEQ multiplex PCR, and the TCRdb table lists in-frame clones only, not all of them. The sample has some 150,000 clones, roughly 92% seen once. The CDR3 is 15 amino acids. Deletions cut 1 base from V and 4 bases from J, with 14 bases between. Germline CDR1 MNHEY, CDR2 SMNVEV (reference sequence). The clonotype originates from a man aged 50 to 60 in good health. The sequenced sample consisted of blood. The chain uses TRBV27 and TRBJ2-7; either TRBD1 or TRBD2 may supply D (6 bases each). The CDR3 DNA reads TGTGCCAGCAGTTTATTCGGGGGCAAGGTGTACGAGCAGTACTTC. Translated: CASSLFGGKVYEQYF.